This TCR beta chain was sequenced in a study of neurological immune-mediated disorders. V was pared by 4 bases and J by 2 bases, with 14 bases between. Germline CDR1 and CDR2: SEHNR and FQNEAQ (reference sequence). This CDR3 contains 15 residues. Every sequencing run produced over 180 million TCR-beta sequences that came from 15-18 subjects. TCRdb reanalysed the 5' RACE reads using MiXCR and keeps one entry per CDR3 protein. The sample lists tens of thousands of distinct CDR3 sequences; roughly 15% were seen once. The origin of this receptor is a woman aged 45 to 65 with HTLV-1-associated myelopathy (HAM/TSP). Sequenced material: PBMCs. The V call is TRBV7-9, the J call TRBJ1-1, with D perhaps matching TRBD1 (5 bases). The CDR3 nucleotides are TGTGCCAGCAGCTCCGTGGGCAGGGTAAACACTGAAGCTTTCTTT. Its translation: CASSSVGRVNTEAFF.